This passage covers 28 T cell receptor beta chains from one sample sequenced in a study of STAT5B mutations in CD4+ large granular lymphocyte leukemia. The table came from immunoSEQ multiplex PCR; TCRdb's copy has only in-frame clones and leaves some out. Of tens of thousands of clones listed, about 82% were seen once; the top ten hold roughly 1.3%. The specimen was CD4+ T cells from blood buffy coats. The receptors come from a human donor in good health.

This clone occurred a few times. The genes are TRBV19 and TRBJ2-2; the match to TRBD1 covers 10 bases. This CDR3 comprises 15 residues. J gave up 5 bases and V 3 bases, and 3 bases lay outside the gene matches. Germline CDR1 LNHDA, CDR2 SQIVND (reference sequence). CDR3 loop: CASSIDRGQTGELFF. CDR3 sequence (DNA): TGTGCCAGTAGTATCGACAGGGGGCAGACCGGGGAGCTGTTTTTT.

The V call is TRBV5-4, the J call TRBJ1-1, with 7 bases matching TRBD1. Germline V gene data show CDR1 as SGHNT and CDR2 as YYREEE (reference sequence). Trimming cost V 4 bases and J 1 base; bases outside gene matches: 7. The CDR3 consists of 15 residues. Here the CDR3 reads CASSPTGLRNTEAFF. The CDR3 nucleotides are TGTGCCAGCAGCCCGACAGGGTTGAGGAACACTGAAGCTTTCTTT. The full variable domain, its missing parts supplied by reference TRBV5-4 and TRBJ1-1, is ETGVTQSPTHLIKTRGQQVTLRCSSQSGHNTVSWYQQALGQGPQFIFQYYREEENGRGNFPPRFSGLQFPNYSSELNVNALELDDSALYLCASSPTGLRNTEAFFGQGTRLTVV.

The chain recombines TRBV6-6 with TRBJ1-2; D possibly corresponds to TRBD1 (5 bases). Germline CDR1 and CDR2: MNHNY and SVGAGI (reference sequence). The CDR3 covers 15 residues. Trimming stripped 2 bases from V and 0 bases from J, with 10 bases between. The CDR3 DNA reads TGTGCCAGCAGTTACAGCCAGGGCTCTAACTATGGCTACACCTTC. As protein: CASSYSQGSNYGYTF.

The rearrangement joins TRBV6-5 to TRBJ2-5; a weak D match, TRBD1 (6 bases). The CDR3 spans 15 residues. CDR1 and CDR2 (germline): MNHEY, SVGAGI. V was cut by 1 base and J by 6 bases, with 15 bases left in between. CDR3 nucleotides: TGTGCCAGCAGTTACTTCCAGGGGTCTTGGAAGACCCAGTACTTC. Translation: CASSYFQGSWKTQYF.

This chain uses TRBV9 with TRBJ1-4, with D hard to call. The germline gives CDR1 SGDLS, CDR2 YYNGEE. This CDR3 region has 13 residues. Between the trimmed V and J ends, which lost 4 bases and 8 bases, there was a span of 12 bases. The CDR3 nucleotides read TGTGCCAGCAGCCAGAACCCACTAGAAAAACTGTTTTTT. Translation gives CASSQNPLEKLFF.

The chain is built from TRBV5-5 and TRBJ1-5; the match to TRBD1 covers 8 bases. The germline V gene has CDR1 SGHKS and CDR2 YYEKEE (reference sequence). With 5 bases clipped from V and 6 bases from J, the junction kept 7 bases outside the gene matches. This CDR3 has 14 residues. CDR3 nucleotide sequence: TGTGCCAGCAGTCAGACAGGGGCGGGTCAGCCCCAGCATTTT. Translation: CASSQTGAGQPQHF. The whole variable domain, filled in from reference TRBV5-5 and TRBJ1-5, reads DAGVTQSPTHLIKTRGQQVTLRCSPISGHKSVSWYQQVLGQGPQFIFQYYEKEERGRGNFPDRFSARQFPNYSSELNVNALLLGDSALYLCASSQTGAGQPQHFGDGTRLSIL.

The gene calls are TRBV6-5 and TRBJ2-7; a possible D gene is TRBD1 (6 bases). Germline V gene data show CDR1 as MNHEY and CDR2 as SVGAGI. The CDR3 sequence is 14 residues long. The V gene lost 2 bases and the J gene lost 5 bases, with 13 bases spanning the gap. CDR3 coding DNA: TGTGCCAGCAGTTACGGGCCCAGGGGCGACGAGCAGTACTTC. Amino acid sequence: CASSYGPRGDEQYF.

The CDR3 DNA is TGTGCCAGCAGCCAAAGACATGGGGAGACAGATACGCAGTATTTT. Translated: CASSQRHGETDTQYF. The chain has TRBV11-2 and TRBJ2-3; D might be TRBD2 (5 bases). This CDR3 has 15 residues. CDR1 is SGHAT, CDR2 FQNNGV, per germline. V was trimmed by 5 bases and J by 3 bases, leaving 15 bases between them.

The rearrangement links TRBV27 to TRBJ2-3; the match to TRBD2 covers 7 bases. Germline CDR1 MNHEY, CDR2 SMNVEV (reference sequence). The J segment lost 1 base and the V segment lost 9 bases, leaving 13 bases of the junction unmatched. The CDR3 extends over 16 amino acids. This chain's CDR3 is CASSTWRAGGTDTQYF. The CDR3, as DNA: TGTGCCAGTTCAACTTGGCGGGCGGGGGGCACAGATACGCAGTATTTT.

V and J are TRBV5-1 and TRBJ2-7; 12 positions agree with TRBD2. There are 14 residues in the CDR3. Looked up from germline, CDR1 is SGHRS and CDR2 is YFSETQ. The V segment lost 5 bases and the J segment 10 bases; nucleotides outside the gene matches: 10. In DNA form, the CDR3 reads TGCGCCAGCAGTCAAGGACTAGCGGGAAGGGAACAGTACTTC. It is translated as CASSQGLAGREQYF.

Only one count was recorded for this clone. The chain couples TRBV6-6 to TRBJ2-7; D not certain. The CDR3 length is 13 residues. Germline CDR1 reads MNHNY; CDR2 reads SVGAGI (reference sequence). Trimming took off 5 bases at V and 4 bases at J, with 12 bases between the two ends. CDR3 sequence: CASSHPTRYEQYF. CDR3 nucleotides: TGTGCCAGCAGTCACCCGACCCGATACGAGCAGTACTTC.

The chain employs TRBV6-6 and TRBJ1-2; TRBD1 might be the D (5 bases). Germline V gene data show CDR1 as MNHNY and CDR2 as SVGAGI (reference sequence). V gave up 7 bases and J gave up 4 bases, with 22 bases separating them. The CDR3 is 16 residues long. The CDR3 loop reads CASNVDPGMTAYGYTF. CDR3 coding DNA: TGTGCCAGCAATGTTGACCCCGGGATGACAGCCTATGGCTACACCTTC.

The CDR3 DNA reads TGTGCCAGCAGCTTAAGAGATCTCCGGACAGGGAACACTGAAGCTTTCTTT. This gives the protein CASSLRDLRTGNTEAFF. This rearrangement joins TRBV7-3 to TRBJ1-1, with TRBD1 identical over 7 bases. CDR1 is SGHTA, CDR2 FQGTGA, per germline. V trimming: 1 base; J trimming: 1 base; junction bases outside the gene matches: 9. The CDR3 sequence is 17 residues long. Using reference TRBV7-3 and TRBJ1-1 for the parts outside the CDR3, the full variable domain is GAGVSQTPSNKVTEKGKYVELRCDPISGHTALYWYRQSLGQGPEFLIYFQGTGAADDSGLPNDRFFAVRPEGSVSTLKIQRTERGDSAVYLCASSLRDLRTGNTEAFFGQGTRLTVV.

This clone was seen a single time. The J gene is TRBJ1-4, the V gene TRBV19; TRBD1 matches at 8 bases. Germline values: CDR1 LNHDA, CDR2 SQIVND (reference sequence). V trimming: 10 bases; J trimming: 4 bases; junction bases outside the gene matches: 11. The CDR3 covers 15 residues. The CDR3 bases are TGTGCCACCAAACCAGGGGGCACCCTTAATGAAAAACTGTTTTTT. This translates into CATKPGGTLNEKLFF.

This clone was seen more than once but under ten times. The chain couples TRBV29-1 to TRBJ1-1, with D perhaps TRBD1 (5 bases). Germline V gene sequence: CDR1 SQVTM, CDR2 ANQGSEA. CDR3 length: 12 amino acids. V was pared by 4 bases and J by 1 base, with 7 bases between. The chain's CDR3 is CSVGQSNTEAFF. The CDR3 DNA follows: TGCAGCGTTGGACAGTCGAACACTGAAGCTTTCTTT.

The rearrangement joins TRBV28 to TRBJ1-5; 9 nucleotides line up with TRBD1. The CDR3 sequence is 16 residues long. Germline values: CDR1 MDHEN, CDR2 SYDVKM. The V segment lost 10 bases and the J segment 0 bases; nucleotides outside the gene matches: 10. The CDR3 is CATTVLGQGSNQPQHF. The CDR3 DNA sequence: TGTGCCACCACAGTTTTGGGACAGGGTAGCAATCAGCCCCAGCATTTT.

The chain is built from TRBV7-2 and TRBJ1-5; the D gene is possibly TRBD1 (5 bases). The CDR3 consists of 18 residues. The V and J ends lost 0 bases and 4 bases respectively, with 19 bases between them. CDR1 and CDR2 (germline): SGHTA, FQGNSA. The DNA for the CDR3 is TGTGCCAGCAGCTTAGCCCCAGGGAAAAGCCTCTTTAATCAGCCCCAGCATTTT. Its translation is CASSLAPGKSLFNQPQHF.

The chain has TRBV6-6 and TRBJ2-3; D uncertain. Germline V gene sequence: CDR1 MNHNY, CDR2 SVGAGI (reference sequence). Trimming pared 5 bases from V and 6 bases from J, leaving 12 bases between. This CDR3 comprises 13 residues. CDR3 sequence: CASSRDSEDTQYF. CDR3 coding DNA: TGTGCCAGCAGTCGCGACTCCGAGGATACGCAGTATTTT.

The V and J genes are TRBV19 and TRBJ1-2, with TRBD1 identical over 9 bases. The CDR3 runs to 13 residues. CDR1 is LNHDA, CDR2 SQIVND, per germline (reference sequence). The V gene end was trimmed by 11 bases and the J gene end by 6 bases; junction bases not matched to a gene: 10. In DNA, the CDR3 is TGTGCCGGCACAGGGGGCGGATTTAATGGCTACACCTTC. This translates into CAGTGGGFNGYTF.

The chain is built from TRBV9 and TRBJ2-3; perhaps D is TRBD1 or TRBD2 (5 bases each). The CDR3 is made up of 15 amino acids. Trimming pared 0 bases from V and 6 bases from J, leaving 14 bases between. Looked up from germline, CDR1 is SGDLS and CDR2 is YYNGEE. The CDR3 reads CASSVVGGDGDTQYF. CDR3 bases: TGTGCCAGCAGCGTAGTTGGGGGAGACGGCGATACGCAGTATTTT.

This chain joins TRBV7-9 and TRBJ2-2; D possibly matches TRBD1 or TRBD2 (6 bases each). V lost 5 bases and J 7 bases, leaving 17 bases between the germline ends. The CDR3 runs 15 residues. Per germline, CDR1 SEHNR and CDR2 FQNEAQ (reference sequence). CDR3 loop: CASSLQRGGFGELFF. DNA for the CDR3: TGTGCCAGCAGCCTCCAGAGAGGGGGGTTCGGGGAGCTGTTTTTT.

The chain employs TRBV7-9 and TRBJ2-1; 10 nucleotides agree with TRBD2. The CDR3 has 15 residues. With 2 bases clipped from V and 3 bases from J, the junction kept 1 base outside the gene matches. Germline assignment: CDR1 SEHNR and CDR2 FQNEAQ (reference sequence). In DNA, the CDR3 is TGTGCCAGCAGCTTACTAGCGGGGGACTACAATGAGCAGTTCTTC. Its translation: CASSLLAGDYNEQFF.

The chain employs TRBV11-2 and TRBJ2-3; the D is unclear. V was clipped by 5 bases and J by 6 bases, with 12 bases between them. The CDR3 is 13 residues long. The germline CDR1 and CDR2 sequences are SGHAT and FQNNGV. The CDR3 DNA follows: TGTGCCAGCAGCAGCACCGCGCTGGATACGCAGTATTTT. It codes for CASSSTALDTQYF. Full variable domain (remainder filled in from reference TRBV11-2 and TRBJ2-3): EAGVAQSPRYKIIEKRQSVAFWCNPISGHATLYWYQQILGQGPKLLIQFQNNGVVDDSQLPKDRFSAERLKGVDSTLKIQPAKLEDSAVYLCASSSTALDTQYFGPGTRLTVL.

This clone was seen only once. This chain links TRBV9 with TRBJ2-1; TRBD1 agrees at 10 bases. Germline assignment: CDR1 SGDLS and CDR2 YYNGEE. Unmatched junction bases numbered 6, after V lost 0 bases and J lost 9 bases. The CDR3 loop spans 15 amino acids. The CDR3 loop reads CASSVGGTGDAEQFF. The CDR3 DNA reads TGTGCCAGCAGCGTAGGCGGGACAGGGGACGCTGAGCAGTTCTTC.

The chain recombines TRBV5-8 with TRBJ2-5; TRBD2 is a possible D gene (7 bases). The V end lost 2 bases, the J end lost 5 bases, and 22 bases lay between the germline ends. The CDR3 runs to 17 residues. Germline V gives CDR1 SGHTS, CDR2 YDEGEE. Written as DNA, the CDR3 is TGTGCCAGCAGCTTCGGGACTGATAGGACTAGGGGGGAGACCCAGTACTTC. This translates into CASSFGTDRTRGETQYF.

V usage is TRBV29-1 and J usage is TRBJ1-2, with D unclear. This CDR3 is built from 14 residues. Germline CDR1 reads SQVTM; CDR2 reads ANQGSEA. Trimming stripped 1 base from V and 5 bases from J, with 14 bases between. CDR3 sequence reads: CSVEVPPVGYGYTF. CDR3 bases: TGCAGCGTTGAAGTACCACCCGTAGGGTATGGCTACACCTTC.

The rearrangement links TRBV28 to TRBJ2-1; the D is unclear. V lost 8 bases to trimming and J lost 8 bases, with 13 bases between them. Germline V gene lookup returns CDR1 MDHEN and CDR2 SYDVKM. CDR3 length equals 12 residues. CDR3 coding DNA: TGTGCCAGCCGATCCGAAGTCCATGAGCAGTTCTTC. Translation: CASRSEVHEQFF.

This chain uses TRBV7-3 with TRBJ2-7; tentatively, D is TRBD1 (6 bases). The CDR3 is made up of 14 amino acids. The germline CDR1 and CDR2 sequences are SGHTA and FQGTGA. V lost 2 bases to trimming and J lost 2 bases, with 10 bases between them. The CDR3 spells CASSLSGVTYEQYF. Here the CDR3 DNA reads TGTGCCAGCAGCTTATCAGGGGTCACCTACGAGCAGTACTTC.